Included here is one T cell receptor beta chain sequence, with context. The antigen it recognizes is unknown. Base qualities are not at hand, and no much larger clone is one base apart. V drops 2 bases and J drops 5 bases, leaving 9 bases in between. Taken from cysteine to phenylalanine, the CDR3 has 13 residues. Kept here is only the CDR3 DNA, which spans 39 bases and is read in frame from base 1. The data originate from a study of blood T cell repertoires in COVID-19 (dated by TCRdb to the early 2020s). About the study as a whole: The collaborator samples originated in the United States, Italy and Spain and spanned the acute and convalescent phases of COVID-19. Samples were obtained from the ongoing ImmuneRACE study (first 160 participants) and from 1,254 subjects provided by 6 global collaborators. The sample metadata nearly always contained a de-identified subject ID, COVID-19 status, age in years and sex. Subjects who had been exposed to COVID-19, were actively infected with it, or had recovered from it provided the deeply sampled blood TCRbeta repertoires that made up the dataset. Where HLA class I and class II types were available, the types were taken from metadata supplied by the sample provider, not from assay-based typing. The material from the prospective study consisted of cDNA or gDNA derived from T cells, B-cell-depleted T cells, or PBMCs. A freely available public database, intended as a resource for researchers studying the immune response to SARS-CoV-2, is where the repertoires were released.

The immunoSEQ Assay, a bias-controlled multiplex PCR, was used to amplify TCRbeta CDR3 regions from genomic DNA. The published analysis was carried out like this. The number of nucleated cells in each sample was estimated from the amplification of reference gene primers within the assay. To quantify the absolute abundance of each unique TCRbeta CDR3 rearrangement, sequence reads were collapsed and filtered. For each sample, productive Simpson clonality was calculated as the square root of Simpson's diversity index across productive rearrangements. In TCRdb, the immuneACCESS table is reduced to in-frame sequences with V and J assigned. These tables do not hold every clone; where another copy was compared, an unresolved V gene accounts for under half, and the others remain unexplained. V, J and clone size are those of that table, while D and trimming were read from the DNA. Within this sample are around 500,000 clones, with approximately 91% of them counted one time only. The top ten clones comprise 8% to 9.5% of the sample.

Participants in the prospective study were enrolled through a virtual design, were aged roughly 18 to 90 years, and lived in roughly 26 United States geographic areas. In the prospective study, cohorts were assigned on the basis of participant-reported clinical history obtained from a screening survey and a study questionnaire. Recovered participants in ImmuneRACE Cohort 3 were defined by two consecutive negative NP/OP PCR tests, clearance by a healthcare professional, or resolution of symptoms. In the prospective study, mobile phlebotomists collected whole blood, serum and a nasopharyngeal or oropharyngeal swab from each participant. Participants in the prospective study had the option to provide additional blood draws and questionnaires over an approximately 2-month period. Before DNA extraction, blood samples from the prospective study were shipped at room temperature or frozen. The paper as a whole reports these results and caveats: The quantity of clinical and demographic metadata differed by source and by participant and was supplied without curation.

The sequence was collected from a woman aged 60-75 years who had recovered from COVID-19. The chain employs TRBV12-3 or TRBV12-4 and TRBJ2-5; the D gene lacks a confident call. Sequenced: PBMCs or T cells enriched from blood (not recorded which). The nucleotide sequence reads TGTGCCAGCAGTTTACGGGTGTGGGAGACCCAGTACTTC. Its coded protein is CASSLRVWETQYF.